These 17 T cell receptor beta chains were sequenced from one sample in a study of cytotoxic CD8 clonotypes in ibrutinib-treated CLL (dated by TCRdb to the early 2020s). The time point label, read with the paper, signifies: approximately 25 months on ibrutinib. Libraries were made using the immunoSEQ multiplex PCR assay. TCRdb stores this immuneACCESS table with in-frame sequences only. Part of the clones is absent; in the studies checked, under half of the shortfall reflects unresolved V genes, and no reason is known for the rest. Present in this sample are more than 200,000 clones, less than 75% of which were seen just once. Roughly 14% of the sample is in the top ten clones. The input for sequencing was PBMCs, taken after 24 months of ibrutinib treatment. The receptors come from a human donor with chronic lymphocytic leukemia.

The rearrangement joins TRBV2 to TRBJ1-1; TRBD1 agrees at 9 bases. Trimming at V came to 5 bases and at J to 1 base, leaving 2 bases not matched to a gene. Germline V gives CDR1 SNHLY, CDR2 FYNNEI. The CDR3 runs 14 residues. DNA for the CDR3: TGTGCCAGCAGTCCGGGACAGGGGAACACTGAAGCTTTCTTT. Its protein product is CASSPGQGNTEAFF.

This clone was seen only once. The chain links TRBV5-1 to TRBJ1-2, with a possible D match to TRBD1 (6 bases). The CDR3 consists of 15 residues. V was cut by 0 bases and J by 4 bases, with 13 bases left in between. In germline, CDR1 is SGHRS, CDR2 YFSETQ. This CDR3 reads CASSLVPTGGYGYTF. DNA for the CDR3: TGCGCCAGCAGCTTGGTTCCGACAGGAGGCTATGGCTACACCTTC.

J is TRBJ1-5 and V is TRBV19, with D possibly being TRBD1 (6 bases). The CDR3 contains 14 residues. Germline values: CDR1 LNHDA, CDR2 SQIVND (reference sequence). Trimming removed 7 bases at V and 9 bases at J, with 19 bases between. The DNA of the CDR3 is TGTGCCAGTACTCCCCAGGGGCCTCATCGGCCCCAGCATTTT. It translates to CASTPQGPHRPQHF.

This chain connects TRBV7-6 to TRBJ2-6, with 9 bases fitting TRBD1. This CDR3 is built from 18 residues. Germline CDR1 is SGHVS and CDR2 is FNYEAQ. V lost 5 bases and J lost 1; bases outside the gene matches: 9. The CDR3 nucleotides read TGTGCCAGCAGCCCGGAGACAGGGGGGGGATCTGGGGCCAACGTCCTGACTTTC. Translating gives CASSPETGGGSGANVLTF.

The V call is TRBV19, the J call TRBJ2-3, with unresolved D. The germline V and J ends were trimmed by 9 bases and 2 bases, with 0 bases remaining between them. Germline V gene data show CDR1 as LNHDA and CDR2 as SQIVND (reference sequence). The CDR3 contains 9 residues. The CDR3 here is CASTDTQYF. The CDR3 DNA sequence: TGTGCCAGCACAGATACGCAGTATTTT.

This clone has more than one count but fewer than ten. The chain is built from TRBV11-2 and TRBJ2-7; 9 bases are shared with TRBD1. Looked up from germline, CDR1 is SGHAT and CDR2 is FQNNGV. The trim removed 3 bases at V and 1 base at J, leaving 16 bases unmatched. CDR3 length equals 19 residues. This CDR3 is CASSLRTYPGQGPSYEQYF. CDR3 sequence (DNA): TGTGCCAGCAGCTTGAGGACCTACCCGGGACAGGGCCCATCCTACGAGCAGTACTTC.

This rearrangement joins TRBV29-1 to TRBJ2-3; TRBD2 matches at 7 bases. CDR1 is SQVTM, CDR2 ANQGSEA, per germline. V lost 6 bases and J lost 0; bases outside the gene matches: 3. This CDR3 is built from 13 residues. The CDR3 loop is CSVQRDSTDTQYF. CDR3 in DNA: TGCAGCGTACAGCGGGACAGCACAGATACGCAGTATTTT.

The chain employs TRBV9 and TRBJ2-2, with TRBD2 matching over 12 bases. J gave up 3 bases and V 6 bases, and 15 bases lay outside the gene matches. The CDR3 runs to 19 residues. In germline, CDR1 is SGDLS, CDR2 YYNGEE. CDR3 nucleotides: TGTGCCAGCAACAGGCTAGCGGGAGGGATCTACGGTGACACCGGGGAGCTGTTTTTT. This translates into CASNRLAGGIYGDTGELFF.

This chain links TRBV27 with TRBJ2-7; 7 positions match TRBD1. The CDR3 has 13 amino acids. The germline V gene has CDR1 MNHEY and CDR2 SMNVEV (reference sequence). V lost 7 bases to trimming and J lost 6 bases; unmatched junction nucleotides: 9. CDR3 nucleotides: TGTGCCAGCACGGACAGGATAGTTGGCGAGCAGTACTTC. Protein: CASTDRIVGEQYF.

The rearrangement links TRBV9 to TRBJ2-1, with TRBD2 matching 9 bases. In germline, CDR1 is SGDLS, CDR2 YYNGEE. J was trimmed by 4 bases and V by 0 bases; bases with no gene match: 5. The CDR3 spans 16 residues. The CDR3 loop reads CASSVATTSGYNEQFF. The CDR3 coding sequence is TGTGCCAGCAGCGTAGCTACGACTAGCGGATACAATGAGCAGTTCTTC.

V is TRBV18 and J is TRBJ1-2; a possible D gene is TRBD1 (5 bases). This CDR3 region has 18 residues. Trimming removed 3 bases at V and 8 bases at J, with 28 bases between. CDR1 and CDR2 (germline): KGHSH, LQKENI. DNA of the CDR3: TGTGCCAGCTCACCCCAAGCGACCATCCGGGACCCCGGCTGGGGCTACACCTTC. This encodes CASSPQATIRDPGWGYTF.

The rearrangement joins TRBV11-2 to TRBJ1-1; D call uncertain. The germline V and J ends were trimmed by 5 bases and 1 base, with 11 bases remaining between them. This CDR3 is 14 amino acids long. Germline lookup yields CDR1 SGHAT and CDR2 FQNNGV. In DNA form, the CDR3 reads TGTGCCAGCAGCCGCGCGGGGAGGAACACTGAAGCTTTCTTT. Its translation: CASSRAGRNTEAFF.

V gene TRBV29-1 combines with J gene TRBJ2-1; the match to TRBD2 covers 11 bases. This CDR3 comprises 15 residues. Germline V gene lookup returns CDR1 SQVTM and CDR2 ANQGSEA. Trimming cost V 6 bases and J 0 bases; bases outside gene matches: 4. The CDR3: CSVLTSGNSYNEQFF. The CDR3 region has the DNA TGCAGCGTGTTGACTAGCGGGAACTCCTACAATGAGCAGTTCTTC.

The chain carries TRBV6-5 and TRBJ2-1; D gene uncertain. The germline V and J ends were trimmed by 2 bases and 7 bases, with 9 bases remaining between them. Germline CDR1 is MNHEY and CDR2 is SVGAGI. The CDR3 covers 13 residues. The chain's CDR3 is CASSYIDGNEQFF. The CDR3 region has the DNA TGTGCCAGCAGTTACATAGACGGGAATGAGCAGTTCTTC.

V gene TRBV7-9 combines with J gene TRBJ2-5; possibly TRBD1 for D (6 bases). Trimming pared 9 bases from V and 8 bases from J, leaving 22 bases between. This CDR3 has 14 residues. Germline values: CDR1 SEHNR, CDR2 FQNEAQ (reference sequence). In DNA, the CDR3 is TGTGCCAGTAACCCCTCGGGGCAGGGGTCAACCCAGTACTTC. Its translation is CASNPSGQGSTQYF.

V and J are TRBV6-5 and TRBJ2-5, with D possibly being TRBD1 (6 bases). The CDR3 loop spans 14 amino acids. Between the trimmed V and J ends, which lost 5 bases and 1 base, there was a span of 11 bases. CDR1 is MNHEY and CDR2 is SVGAGI in the germline V gene. The DNA for the CDR3 is TGTGCCAGCAGTCTTACAGGGTCCCAAGAGACCCAGTACTTC. It translates to CASSLTGSQETQYF.

The gene calls are TRBV5-1 and TRBJ2-7, with TRBD2 matching 13 bases. CDR3 size: 15 residues. The trim removed 4 bases at V and 4 bases at J, leaving 5 bases unmatched. The germline V gene has CDR1 SGHRS and CDR2 YFSETQ. CDR3 DNA: TGCGCCAGCAGCGTGGGGACTAGCGGGACGTACGAGCAGTACTTC. This gives the protein CASSVGTSGTYEQYF. Together with reference TRBV5-1 and TRBJ2-7, the CDR3 gives the full variable domain: KAGVTQTPRYLIKTRGQQVTLSCSPISGHRSVSWYQQTPGQGLQFLFEYFSETQRNKGNFPGRFSGRQFSNSRSEMNVSTLELGDSALYLCASSVGTSGTYEQYFGPGTRLTVT.